The 30 T cell receptor beta chains listed next were all sequenced from one sample in a study of technical replicates of blood from several donors. Using immunoSEQ multiplex PCR, the repertoire was profiled, and TCRdb retains in-frame clones only, with some absent. The top ten clones hold 0.25% to 0.3% of a sample with roughly 70,000 clones, 93% of them seen once. The sequencing sample was made of T cells isolated from PBMCs. The receptor source for this set is a human donor in good health.

This chain links TRBV11-3 with TRBJ2-1; D is possibly TRBD2 (6 bases). The V gene lost 6 bases and the J gene lost 9 bases, with 18 bases spanning the gap. CDR3 length equals 14 residues. The germline V gene has CDR1 SGHNT and CDR2 YENEEA. CDR3 nucleotide sequence: TGTGCCAGCAGTCACCTTCGGGACTCCGGTGAGCAGTTCTTC. This translates into CASSHLRDSGEQFF.

The chain employs TRBV10-1 and TRBJ2-3; 8 positions match TRBD1. V gave up 6 bases and J gave up 0 bases; unmatched junction bases: 5. Germline V gene lookup returns CDR1 WNHNN and CDR2 SYGVQD (reference sequence). The length of the CDR3 is 15 residues. CDR3 region: CASRAGGRSTDTQYF. The DNA of the CDR3 is TGCGCCAGCAGAGCAGGGGGCCGGAGCACAGATACGCAGTATTTT.

The chain combines TRBV4-2 with TRBJ2-7; TRBD2 matches at 7 bases. The ends lost 0 bases at V and 2 bases at J; junction bases unmatched: 7. The CDR3 is 16 amino acids. Germline V gives CDR1 LGHNA, CDR2 YNFKEQ. This CDR3 reads CASSQDLRGGAYEQYF. The CDR3 nucleotides read TGTGCCAGCAGCCAAGATTTGCGTGGGGGGGCCTACGAGCAGTACTTC.

CDR3 coding DNA: TGTGCCAGTACTAACCCTTGGACAGAGGGGGACACTGAAGCTTTCTTT. It is translated as CASTNPWTEGDTEAFF. This sequence joins TRBV19 and TRBJ1-1; TRBD1 might be the D (6 bases). This CDR3 is 16 amino acids long. Germline lookup yields CDR1 LNHDA and CDR2 SQIVND (reference sequence). Trimming cost V 7 bases and J 3 bases, with 21 bases left between them. Combining the CDR3 with reference TRBV19 and TRBJ1-1 gives the whole variable domain DGGITQSPKYLFRKEGQNVTLSCEQNLNHDAMYWYRQDPGQGLRLIYYSQIVNDFQKGDIAEGYSVSREKKESFPLTVTSAQKNPTAFYLCASTNPWTEGDTEAFFGQGTRLTVV.

The chain carries TRBV28 and TRBJ1-4; TRBD1 might be the D (5 bases). Germline CDR1 is MDHEN and CDR2 is SYDVKM. V was shortened by 5 bases and J by 8 bases, with 24 bases between the two germline ends. This CDR3 region has 17 residues. The CDR3 spells CASSQYGGGAAEEKLFF. The CDR3 DNA follows: TGTGCCAGCAGTCAATACGGGGGTGGGGCAGCAGAGGAAAAACTGTTTTTT.

The chain links TRBV13 to TRBJ2-3; 8 bases agree with TRBD2. Germline CDR1 reads PRHDT; CDR2 reads FYEKMQ (reference sequence). The V and J ends lost 0 bases and 1 base, in that order; junction bases with no gene match: 9. This CDR3 region has 18 residues. This CDR3 reads CASSLGEDRAGGTDTQYF. CDR3 coding DNA: TGTGCCAGCAGCTTAGGGGAGGACCGAGCGGGAGGCACAGATACGCAGTATTTT.

The chain uses TRBV10-3 and TRBJ2-7, with TRBD1 matching 7 bases. The CDR3 loop spans 14 amino acids. Looked up from germline, CDR1 is ENHRY and CDR2 is SYGVKD. J gave up 3 bases and V 0 bases, and 2 bases lay outside the gene matches. CDR3 loop: CAISESRQGYEQYF. CDR3 coding DNA: TGTGCCATCAGTGAGTCGAGACAGGGCTACGAGCAGTACTTC.

V gene TRBV21-1 combines with J gene TRBJ2-7; the table assigns TRBD1, which was not confirmed against the DNA. TRBV21-1 is a known pseudogene. The length of the CDR3 is 15 residues. CDR3 protein: CASSRYNRRHVEQYF. In DNA, the CDR3 is TGTGCCAGCAGCAGGTACAACAGGCGGCATGTCGAGCAGTACTTC.

V usage is TRBV11-2 and J usage is TRBJ1-2; possibly TRBD1 for D (6 bases). The CDR3 is 14 residues long. The germline V gene encodes CDR1 SGHAT and CDR2 FQNNGV. Deletions cut 5 bases from V and 3 bases from J, with 13 bases between. In DNA, the CDR3 is TGTGCCAGCAGCACGGGACACGAATACTATGGCTACACCTTC. This gives the protein CASSTGHEYYGYTF.

This rearrangement joins TRBV7-6 to TRBJ2-7; 8 nucleotides line up with TRBD2. Germline assignment: CDR1 SGHVS and CDR2 FNYEAQ. CDR3 length equals 15 residues. Trimming removed 4 bases from V and 3 bases from J; junction bases left unmatched: 8. The CDR3 sequence is CASSSHSGLGYEQYF. DNA of the CDR3: TGTGCCAGCAGCTCACATTCGGGACTAGGCTACGAGCAGTACTTC.

V gene TRBV12-5 combines with J gene TRBJ2-1, with D unresolved. The germline CDR1 and CDR2 sequences are LGHNT and FRNRAP. V was trimmed by 5 bases and J by 2 bases, leaving 13 bases between them. This CDR3 is 15 amino acids long. CDR3 loop: CASGQDLGPYNEQFF. In DNA, the CDR3 is TGTGCTAGTGGTCAAGATTTGGGCCCCTACAATGAGCAGTTCTTC.

The genes are TRBV7-9 and TRBJ1-1; D is unclear. Germline loops: CDR1 SEHNR, CDR2 FQNEAQ (reference sequence). V was cut by 7 bases and J by 2 bases, with 11 bases left in between. The CDR3 totals 13 residues. DNA for the CDR3: TGTGCCAGCAACATGGGGAGTAACACTGAAGCTTTCTTT. This encodes CASNMGSNTEAFF.

The J gene is TRBJ2-2, the V gene TRBV5-1; 9 bases line up with TRBD1. The germline V gene encodes CDR1 SGHRS and CDR2 YFSETQ. The CDR3 runs to 18 residues. The trim removed 2 bases at V and 2 bases at J, leaving 10 bases unmatched. The CDR3 spells CASSFFARGQGNTGELFF. In DNA form, the CDR3 reads TGCGCCAGCAGCTTTTTCGCCCGGGGACAGGGAAACACCGGGGAGCTGTTTTTT.

The rearrangement uses TRBV2 and TRBJ2-7; 9 bases are shared with TRBD1. Trimming cost V 5 bases and J 0 bases; bases outside gene matches: 2. Germline V lookup: CDR1 SNHLY, CDR2 FYNNEI. The CDR3 sequence is 14 residues long. The CDR3: CASSLTGGSYEQYF. The CDR3, as DNA: TGTGCCAGCAGTCTGACAGGGGGCTCCTACGAGCAGTACTTC.

The chain has TRBV28 and TRBJ1-1; D perhaps matches TRBD1 (5 bases). V was shortened by 6 bases and J by 3 bases, with 20 bases between the two germline ends. Germline CDR1 MDHEN, CDR2 SYDVKM. CDR3 size: 16 residues. CDR3 loop: CASSNLGVGGYTEAFF. The CDR3 DNA follows: TGTGCCAGCAGCAACTTAGGGGTGGGGGGATACACTGAAGCTTTCTTT.

This clone was observed a handful of times. The chain is built from TRBV7-9 and TRBJ2-5, with 8 bases lining up with TRBD1. Germline trimming cut 4 bases from V and 6 bases from J; bases unmatched to any gene: 10. The CDR3 spans 15 residues. The germline V gene has CDR1 SEHNR and CDR2 FQNEAQ (reference sequence). The DNA for the CDR3 is TGTGCCAGCAGCTCAGACCTGGACAGGGTACAGACCCAGTACTTC. Translating it yields CASSSDLDRVQTQYF. Full variable domain (remainder filled in from reference TRBV7-9 and TRBJ2-5): DTGVSQNPRHKITKRGQNVTFRCDPISEHNRLYWYRQTLGQGPEFLTYFQNEAQLEKSRLLSDRFSAERPKGSFSTLEIQRTEQGDSAMYLCASSSDLDRVQTQYFGPGTRLLVL.

The chain is built from TRBV5-1 and TRBJ1-1; maybe TRBD1 (6 bases). Trimming removed 2 bases from V and 4 bases from J, with 18 bases in between. The CDR3 totals 16 residues. Germline-derived CDR1 and CDR2 are SGHRS and YFSETQ. For the CDR3, the DNA is TGCGCCAGCAGCTTTCGACAGGTAGAGCAAGGCACTGAAGCTTTCTTT. Amino acid sequence: CASSFRQVEQGTEAFF.

This sequence joins TRBV10-3 and TRBJ1-4; D possibly corresponds to TRBD1 (5 bases). The germline CDR1 and CDR2 sequences are ENHRY and SYGVKD. Trimming shortened V by 6 bases and J by 5 bases, and 10 bases separated the two germline ends. This CDR3 contains 13 residues. The CDR3 DNA follows: TGTGCCATCAGGGGGGGAAGAAATGAAAAACTGTTTTTT. The encoded protein is CAIRGGRNEKLFF.

The chain carries TRBV19 and TRBJ2-1; TRBD1 matches at 7 bases. V gave up 1 base and J gave up 7 bases; unmatched junction bases: 4. Germline V gives CDR1 LNHDA, CDR2 SQIVND (reference sequence). The CDR3 is 14 amino acids. The CDR3 loop is CASSIGGRGNEQFF. CDR3 nucleotide sequence: TGTGCCAGTAGTATAGGGGGCAGGGGGAATGAGCAGTTCTTC.

The chain combines TRBV15 with TRBJ1-2; TRBD1 agrees at 12 bases. The CDR3 sequence is 14 residues long. Germline values: CDR1 LNHNV, CDR2 YYDKDF (reference sequence). The V gene end was trimmed by 6 bases and the J gene end by 8 bases; junction bases not matched to a gene: 7. Written as DNA, the CDR3 is TGTGCCACCAGAGACGGGACAGGGGGCTTAGGCTACACCTTC. It codes for CATRDGTGGLGYTF. Full variable domain (missing parts from reference TRBV15 and TRBJ1-2): DAMVIQNPRYQVTQFGKPVTLSCSQTLNHNVMYWYQQKSSQAPKLLFHYYDKDFNNEADTPDNFQSRRPNTSFCFLDIRSPGLGDTAMYLCATRDGTGGLGYTFGSGTRLTVV.

V is TRBV12-5 and J is TRBJ2-5, with TRBD2 matching over 11 bases. This CDR3 comprises 18 residues. Germline trimming cut 1 base from V and 5 bases from J; bases unmatched to any gene: 12. Germline lookup yields CDR1 LGHNT and CDR2 FRNRAP. This CDR3 reads CASGLDLRSSGRRETQYF. In nucleotides, the CDR3 is TGTGCTAGTGGTTTGGACCTTAGATCTAGCGGGAGGAGGGAGACCCAGTACTTC. The full variable domain, in which reference TRBV12-5 and TRBJ2-5 provide the parts outside the CDR3, is DARVTQTPRHKVTEMGQEVTMRCQPILGHNTVFWYRQTMMQGLELLAYFRNRAPLDDSGMPKDRFSAEMPDATLATLKIQPSEPRDSAVYFCASGLDLRSSGRRETQYFGPGTRLLVL.

V and J are TRBV5-6 and TRBJ2-3; no clear D gene. This CDR3 contains 13 residues. Deletions cut 0 bases from V and 3 bases from J, with 5 bases between. The germline V gene has CDR1 SGHDT and CDR2 YYEEEE. The CDR3 coding sequence is TGTGCCAGCAGCTTGGTCCAGACAGATACGCAGTATTTT. Encoded protein: CASSLVQTDTQYF.

This clone showed up just a few times. V and J are TRBV29-1 and TRBJ1-1; unclear D gene. V lost 3 bases and J 1 base, leaving 9 bases between the germline ends. Germline CDR1 reads SQVTM; CDR2 reads ANQGSEA. CDR3 length: 13 amino acids. This CDR3 is CSVDSGRNTEAFF. The CDR3 nucleotides read TGCAGCGTTGATTCGGGGAGGAACACTGAAGCTTTCTTT.

V and J are TRBV28 and TRBJ2-2, with TRBD2 matching over 7 bases. With V trimmed by 0 bases and J by 7 bases, 8 bases remained unmatched. This CDR3 contains 16 residues. Germline lookup yields CDR1 MDHEN and CDR2 SYDVKM. CDR3: CASSLWGGDSNGELFF. The DNA for the CDR3 is TGTGCCAGCAGTTTATGGGGGGGGGACTCGAACGGGGAGCTGTTTTTT.

The chain combines TRBV29-1 with TRBJ2-7, with a weak D call TRBD1 (6 bases). This CDR3 contains 12 residues. The V end was cut by 5 bases, the J end by 2 bases, with 10 bases between. Per the germline V gene, CDR1 is SQVTM and CDR2 is ANQGSEA. The chain's CDR3 is CSVRGGTYEQYF. Here the CDR3 DNA reads TGCAGCGTTAGAGGGGGAACCTACGAGCAGTACTTC.

The V gene is TRBV30, the J gene TRBJ2-7, with TRBD2 matching over 9 bases. The germline V gene encodes CDR1 GTSNPN and CDR2 SVGIG (reference sequence). V dropped 4 bases and J dropped 4; count of bases not matched to a gene: 17. The CDR3 contains 17 residues. The CDR3 region is CAWIPGRGGDIAYEQYF. CDR3 DNA: TGTGCCTGGATCCCGGGGCGGGGGGGTGATATCGCTTACGAGCAGTACTTC.

The CDR3 loop is CASSPDRFGVQPQHF. As DNA, the CDR3 is TGTGCCAGCAGCCCCGACAGGTTTGGGGTCCAGCCCCAGCATTTT. The V gene is TRBV6-1, the J gene TRBJ1-5; TRBD1 is a possible D gene (6 bases). V lost 6 bases and J lost 7, with 19 bases in between. This CDR3 spans 15 amino acids. Per the germline V gene, CDR1 is MNHNS and CDR2 is SASEGT.

The chain employs TRBV6-5 and TRBJ2-7; no clear D gene. V gave up 6 bases and J gave up 5 bases, with 20 bases separating them. This CDR3 is 15 amino acids long. Germline V gives CDR1 MNHEY, CDR2 SVGAGI. CDR3 coding DNA: TGTGCCAGCAGCCGAGTATTTGACATGGCAAACGAGCAGTACTTC. Residues: CASSRVFDMANEQYF.

This chain joins TRBV5-1 and TRBJ1-1; no clear D gene. CDR1 and CDR2 from the germline V gene are SGHRS and YFSETQ. The CDR3 totals 13 residues. Between the trimmed V and J ends, which lost 1 base and 4 bases, there was a span of 8 bases. The CDR3 DNA sequence: TGCGCCAGCAGCTTGACGGAGAGCACTGAAGCTTTCTTT. This encodes CASSLTESTEAFF.

This sequence joins TRBV5-1 and TRBJ2-7; 7 positions match TRBD2. The J segment lost 6 bases and the V segment lost 2 bases, leaving 11 bases of the junction unmatched. The CDR3 contains 15 residues. Germline V lookup: CDR1 SGHRS, CDR2 YFSETQ. The CDR3 sequence: CASSLVPSGPSEQYF. In DNA form, the CDR3 reads TGCGCCAGCAGCTTAGTCCCTAGCGGTCCCTCCGAGCAGTACTTC.